These T cell receptor beta chains were read from a single sample in a study of blood T cell repertoires in COVID-19. Profiled with immunoSEQ multiplex PCR; TCRdb holds only in-frame clones, not every one. The table records 150,000 to 200,000 clones, about 84% of them present only once. The sample taken for sequencing was peripheral blood. The source is a human donor in a cohort sampled during active COVID-19. Each CDR3 is given with its conserved first and last residue. D genes are given only for firm matches. Clone size, where shown, is once, few, many, or a class for clones that have expanded.

V: TRBV9; J: TRBJ2-7; size: NA; D: NA; DNA: TGTGCCAGCAGCACCGCCCTACTAGGATCCTACGAGCAGTACTTC; CDR3: CASSTALLGSYEQYF
V: TRBV7-6; J: TRBJ2-7; size: NA; D: TRBD1; DNA: TGTGCCAGCAGCTTTCGGGACAGCTACGAGCAGTACTTC; CDR3: CASSFRDSYEQYF
V: TRBV30; J: TRBJ2-2; size: NA; D: NA; DNA: TGTGCCTGGGCCCGACAGGCTAGCACCGGGGAGCTGTTTTTT; CDR3: CAWARQASTGELFF
V: TRBV5-1; J: TRBJ2-3; size: NA; D: NA; DNA: TGCGCCAGCAGCGTCCGACAATGGGGGGAGTTCACAGATACGCAGTATTTT; CDR3: CASSVRQWGEFTDTQYF
V: TRBV9; J: TRBJ2-7; size: few; D: TRBD1; DNA: TGTGCCAGCAGCGCAGGACAGGGGGACGAGCAGTACTTC; CDR3: CASSAGQGDEQYF
V: TRBV7-2; J: TRBJ1-1; size: NA; D: NA; DNA: TGTGCCAGCAGCTTAGGAGGGCAGAACACTGAAGCTTTCTTT; CDR3: CASSLGGQNTEAFF
V: TRBV5-1; J: TRBJ1-1; size: few; D: NA; DNA: TGCGCCAGCAGCTTGGCGGTTGCGGGGAACACTGAAGCTTTCTTT; CDR3: CASSLAVAGNTEAFF
V: TRBV3-1/TRBV3-2; J: TRBJ1-2; size: NA; D: TRBD1; DNA: TGTGCCAGCAGCCCCGGGACAGGCTACTATGGCTACACCTTC; CDR3: CASSPGTGYYGYTF
V: TRBV4-1; J: TRBJ2-5; size: NA; D: TRBD2; DNA: TGCGCCAGCAGCCAAGATTTTGGTAGCGGGGGTTTCCAAGAGACCCAGTACTTC; CDR3: CASSQDFGSGGFQETQYF
V: TRBV5-1; J: TRBJ1-1; size: NA; D: TRBD1; DNA: TGCGCCAGCAGCCTGGGGGGACAGGATGGCACTGAAGCTTTCTTT; CDR3: CASSLGGQDGTEAFF
V: TRBV5-1; J: TRBJ1-5; size: NA; D: NA; DNA: TGCGCCAGCAGCACGGGGAATAGCAATCAGCCCCAGCATTTT; CDR3: CASSTGNSNQPQHF
V: TRBV4-1; J: TRBJ2-5; size: NA; D: NA; DNA: TGCGCCAGCAGCTGGACTAGGGGGGAGACCCAGTACTTC; CDR3: CASSWTRGETQYF
V: TRBV19; J: TRBJ2-1; size: NA; D: TRBD2; DNA: TGTGCCAGTAGTTTTGCGGGGGGGCACAATGAGCAGTTCTTC; CDR3: CASSFAGGHNEQFF
V: TRBV18; J: TRBJ1-4; size: NA; D: TRBD1; DNA: TGTGCCAGCTCACCGTCTGGACAGGGTCTCGGAAAACTGTTTTTT; CDR3: CASSPSGQGLGKLFF
V: TRBV20-1; J: TRBJ2-5; size: NA; D: NA; DNA: TGCAGTGCTAGTTCGACAGAACAAGAGACCCAGTACTTC; CDR3: CSASSTEQETQYF
V: TRBV10-1; J: TRBJ2-5; size: NA; D: TRBD1; DNA: TGCGCCAGCAGTAGTGGACAGGGGGTTGAGGGAGAGACCCAGTACTTC; CDR3: CASSSGQGVEGETQYF
V: TRBV5-8; J: TRBJ2-1; size: NA; D: TRBD1; DNA: TGTGCCAGCAGCTTGAGACAGGGGGCTTACAATGAGCAGTTCTTC; CDR3: CASSLRQGAYNEQFF
V: TRBV5-4; J: TRBJ1-2; size: few; D: NA; DNA: TGTGCCAGCAGCCCACAGGGTTTCGATGGCTACACCTTC; CDR3: CASSPQGFDGYTF
V: TRBV7-9; J: TRBJ2-6; size: NA; D: NA; DNA: TGTGCCAGCAGCTTAGCTTCTCAAGGGGGCTCTGGGGCCAACGTCCTGACTTTC; CDR3: CASSLASQGGSGANVLTF
V: TRBV7-9; J: TRBJ1-4; size: NA; D: TRBD1; DNA: TGTGCCAGCAGCTTAAATGCAGGGGGCGGTGAAAAACTGTTTTTT; CDR3: CASSLNAGGGEKLFF
V: TRBV3-1/TRBV3-2; J: TRBJ2-5; size: NA; D: NA; DNA: TGTGCCAGCAGCCATCCGGTTCAGGCCCAAGAGACCCAGTACTTC; CDR3: CASSHPVQAQETQYF
V: TRBV7-9; J: TRBJ2-7; size: once; D: TRBD2; DNA: TGTGCCAGCAGCCCCCGGGGGGGGGTCGGCGAGCAGTACTTC; CDR3: CASSPRGGVGEQYF
V: TRBV2; J: TRBJ2-7; size: NA; D: NA; DNA: TGTGCCAGCAACAGGGCTAGGGGAAACGAGCAGTACTTC; CDR3: CASNRARGNEQYF
V: TRBV6-5; J: TRBJ2-5; size: NA; D: TRBD2; DNA: TGTGCCAGCAGCCCCGGGGGGATTGAGGAGACCCAGTACTTC; CDR3: CASSPGGIEETQYF
V: TRBV3-1/TRBV3-2; J: TRBJ2-2; size: NA; D: TRBD1; DNA: TGTGCCAGCAGCCAAACGGGACAGGGTAACACCGGGGAGCTGTTTTTT; CDR3: CASSQTGQGNTGELFF
V: TRBV19; J: TRBJ2-7; size: NA; D: NA; DNA: TGTGCCAGTAGTAATGTCATGGGGACAAATGCCTACGAGCAGTACTTC; CDR3: CASSNVMGTNAYEQYF
V: TRBV27; J: TRBJ2-6; size: NA; D: NA; DNA: TGTGCCAGCAGTTCCACGTGGGGAGGAGCTGGGGCCAACGTCCTGACTTTC; CDR3: CASSSTWGGAGANVLTF
V: TRBV5-1; J: TRBJ2-1; size: NA; D: TRBD1; DNA: TGCGCCAGCAGCTTGGCGGGGACAGCTGTAGATGAGCAGTTCTTC; CDR3: CASSLAGTAVDEQFF
V: TRBV29-1; J: TRBJ2-5; size: NA; D: NA; DNA: TGCAGCGTTGGTGGGGGGGAGACCCAGTACTTC; CDR3: CSVGGGETQYF
V: TRBV18; J: TRBJ2-3; size: NA; D: NA; DNA: TGTGCCAGCTCATCCCTTGCCCCCTGGGACTTGAACACAGATACGCAGTATTTT; CDR3: CASSSLAPWDLNTDTQYF
V: TRBV7-8; J: TRBJ2-7; size: NA; D: NA; DNA: TGTGCCAGCAGCTTGCGTGCCGGGACTTCTACCTACGAGCAGTACTTC; CDR3: CASSLRAGTSTYEQYF
V: TRBV6-2/TRBV6-3; J: TRBJ2-1; size: NA; D: NA; DNA: TGTGCCAGCAGTTACGGGACACATAATGAGCAGTTCTTC; CDR3: CASSYGTHNEQFF
V: TRBV23-1; J: TRBJ1-2; size: NA; D: TRBD1; DNA: TGCGCCAGCAGTCCCTGTACGGGGGACAGGGGCGGCCTAGGCTACACCTTC; CDR3: CASSPCTGDRGGLGYTF
V: TRBV12-3/TRBV12-4; J: TRBJ2-3; size: NA; D: NA; DNA: TGTGCCAGCAGTTTATCGGTCACAGATACGCAGTATTTT; CDR3: CASSLSVTDTQYF
V: TRBV12-5; J: TRBJ2-1; size: NA; D: TRBD2; DNA: TGTGCTAGTGGTTGGGGACTAGCGGTTTTTAGCTCCTACAATGAGCAGTTCTTC; CDR3: CASGWGLAVFSSYNEQFF
V: TRBV5-1; J: TRBJ2-1; size: once; D: TRBD1; DNA: TGCGCCAGCAGCTTACAGGGGATAAGGGACGATGAGCAGTTCTTC; CDR3: CASSLQGIRDDEQFF
V: TRBV7-6; J: TRBJ2-7; size: NA; D: TRBD2; DNA: TGTGCCAGCAGCTCGAATTTAGCGGGGGAGCCCTACGAGCAGTACTTC; CDR3: CASSSNLAGEPYEQYF
V: TRBV6-5; J: TRBJ2-7; size: NA; D: NA; DNA: TGTGCCAGCAGGACTTCAGGGTTAGTCCACGAGCAGTACTTC; CDR3: CASRTSGLVHEQYF
V: TRBV4-1; J: TRBJ2-7; size: NA; D: TRBD2; DNA: TGCGCCAGCAGCCAAGATACCTGGGGGAGGGTCCAGCAGTACTTC; CDR3: CASSQDTWGRVQQYF
V: TRBV6-6; J: TRBJ2-1; size: NA; D: TRBD2; DNA: TGTGCCAGCAGTTCCCCCCGAGCGGGGGAGTACAATGAGCAGTTCTTC; CDR3: CASSSPRAGEYNEQFF
V: TRBV30; J: TRBJ1-3; size: NA; D: NA; DNA: TGTGCCTGGAGTGGTCTCAGGGTCTCTGGAAACACCATATATTTT; CDR3: CAWSGLRVSGNTIYF
V: TRBV20-1; J: TRBJ2-1; size: NA; D: NA; DNA: TGCAGTGCCGAGTTCGGCAATGAGCAGTTCTTC; CDR3: CSAEFGNEQFF
V: TRBV6-5; J: TRBJ2-6; size: NA; D: NA; DNA: TGTGCCAGCAGTTTGACTACTGGGGCCAACGTCCTGACTTTC; CDR3: CASSLTTGANVLTF
V: TRBV11-2; J: TRBJ1-3; size: NA; D: TRBD1; DNA: TGTGCCAGCAGCTCGCCGACTACAGGGGGCGGTTTGTTATATTTT; CDR3: CASSSPTTGGGLLYF
V: TRBV9; J: TRBJ1-3; size: NA; D: NA; DNA: TGTGCCAGCAGCGTAGAGAGGGCGGCCGGAAACACCATATATTTT; CDR3: CASSVERAAGNTIYF
V: TRBV4-2; J: TRBJ2-7; size: NA; D: TRBD2; DNA: TGTGCCAGCAGCCAAGATCTCAGCGGGGGGTTCCAGATTTACGAGCAGTACTTC; CDR3: CASSQDLSGGFQIYEQYF
V: TRBV13; J: TRBJ2-7; size: NA; D: NA; DNA: TGTGCCAGCAGCTTAGGACAGGGAATAGACGAGCAGTACTTC; CDR3: CASSLGQGIDEQYF
V: TRBV7-8; J: TRBJ2-3; size: NA; D: NA; DNA: TGTGCCAGCAGCTTCTTCCAGGGGAGCACAGATACGCAGTATTTT; CDR3: CASSFFQGSTDTQYF
V: TRBV9; J: TRBJ1-4; size: NA; D: NA; DNA: TGTGCCAGCAGCGTAGGGCAGGGGGAAAAACTGTTTTTT; CDR3: CASSVGQGEKLFF
V: TRBV15; J: TRBJ2-7; size: NA; D: NA; DNA: TGTGCCACCAGCGGAGACCGCGCGGTCTACGAGCAGTACTTC; CDR3: CATSGDRAVYEQYF
V: TRBV27; J: TRBJ2-7; size: NA; D: NA; DNA: TGTGCCAGCAGTTTGAGTGGCTACGAGCAGTACTTC; CDR3: CASSLSGYEQYF
V: TRBV4-1; J: TRBJ1-4; size: few; D: TRBD1; DNA: TGCGCCAGCAGCCAAGATGAGACAGGGAACGTTGGGGCTAATGAAAAACTGTTTTTT; CDR3: CASSQDETGNVGANEKLFF
V: TRBV3-1/TRBV3-2; J: TRBJ1-5; size: NA; D: NA; DNA: TGTGCCAGCAGCCAAGCAGGGACTAATCAGCCCCAGCATTTT; CDR3: CASSQAGTNQPQHF
V: TRBV7-6; J: TRBJ2-5; size: NA; D: NA; DNA: TGTGCCAGCAGCTCCCTCCCTGGGGCAGAGGTACAAGAGACCCAGTACTTC; CDR3: CASSSLPGAEVQETQYF
V: TRBV23-1; J: TRBJ2-2; size: NA; D: NA; DNA: TGCGCCAGCAGTCAAGTTTTCGCGAACACCGGGGAGCTGTTTTTT; CDR3: CASSQVFANTGELFF
V: TRBV9; J: TRBJ1-2; size: NA; D: NA; DNA: TGTGCCAGCAGCCCAGGACAGTCGAACTATGGCTACACCTTC; CDR3: CASSPGQSNYGYTF